This entry features one TCR beta chain sequence. Here immunoSEQ multiplex PCR was the method, and the copy in TCRdb shows in-frame clones only, minus some. The sample shows about 7,000 clones, roughly four fifths of them seen only once. The record originates from a study of chemoradiotherapy in HPV16-positive cancers. Background on the study: A couple of HPV16-positive patients' cells yielded candidate HPV-specific clones and common motifs.

The CDR3 sequence is 15 residues long. Germline loops: CDR1 MNHEY, CDR2 SMNVEV (reference sequence). Trimming took off 8 bases at V and 2 bases at J, with 16 bases between the two ends. The chain carries TRBV27 and TRBJ1-3; possible D gene TRBD1, 5 bases. The clonotype comes from a human donor with HPV-associated anogenital cancer. The sequencing used tumor tissue, collected from a patient who underwent chemoradiotherapy. The chain's CDR3 is CASGTRNTPGNTIYF. The CDR3 DNA is TGTGCCAGCGGGACGAGAAATACGCCTGGAAACACCATATATTTT.